The clone carrying this T cell receptor beta chain was found a few times. The source of the sample is a study of cytomegalovirus exposure and HLA in healthy donors. Assay used: immunoSEQ multiplex PCR; TCRdb lists only in-frame clones, some missing. The data contain roughly 130,000 clones, 89% of them singletons. With 4 bases removed from V and 2 bases from J, the gap between germline ends came to 8 bases. The CDR3 runs 12 residues. CDR1 SQVTM and CDR2 ANQGSEA come from the germline V gene. Material: PBMCs. The TCR originated in a man aged 25 to 40 in good health and CMV-seronegative. The V and J genes are TRBV29-1 and TRBJ1-2; a weak D match, TRBD1 (6 bases). DNA of the CDR3: TGCAGCGTTGCGGACAGAAACTATGGCTACACCTTC. Protein: CSVADRNYGYTF.